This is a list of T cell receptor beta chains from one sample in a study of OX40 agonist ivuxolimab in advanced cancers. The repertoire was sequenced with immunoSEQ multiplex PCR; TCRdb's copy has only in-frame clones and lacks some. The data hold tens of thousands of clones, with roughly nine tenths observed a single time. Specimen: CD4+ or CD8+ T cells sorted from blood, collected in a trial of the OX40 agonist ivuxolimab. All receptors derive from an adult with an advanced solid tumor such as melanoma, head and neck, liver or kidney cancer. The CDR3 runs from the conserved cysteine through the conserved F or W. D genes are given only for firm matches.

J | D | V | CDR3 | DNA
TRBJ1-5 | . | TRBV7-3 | CASNLIGGDQPQHF | TGTGCCAGCAACCTGATCGGGGGGGATCAGCCCCAGCATTTT
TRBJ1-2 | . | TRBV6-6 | CASSYSIRSINYGYTF | TGTGCCAGCAGTTACTCGATCAGATCTATCAACTATGGCTACACCTTC
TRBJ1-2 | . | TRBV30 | CAWRGLNYGYTF | TGTGCCTGGAGGGGGCTAAACTATGGCTACACCTTC
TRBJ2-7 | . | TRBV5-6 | CASSLEPGGFYEQYF | TGTGCCAGCAGCTTGGAACCAGGAGGGTTCTACGAGCAGTACTTC
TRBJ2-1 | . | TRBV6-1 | CASRDYNEQFF | TGTGCCAGCAGGGACTACAATGAGCAGTTCTTC
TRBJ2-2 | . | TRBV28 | CASIRQDTGELFF | TGTGCCAGCATTCGGCAGGATACCGGGGAGCTGTTTTTT
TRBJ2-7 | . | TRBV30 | CAWGETPQMREQYF | TGTGCCTGGGGGGAGACTCCCCAAATGCGAGAGCAGTACTTC
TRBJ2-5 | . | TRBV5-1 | CASSLRGRGQETQYF | TGCGCCAGCAGCTTAAGGGGCAGGGGACAAGAGACCCAGTACTTC
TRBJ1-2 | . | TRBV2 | CASSDGQTYGYTF | TGTGCCAGCAGTGACGGGCAGACCTATGGCTACACCTTC
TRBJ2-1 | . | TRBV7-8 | CASSPQNEQFF | TGTGCCAGCAGCCCCCAAAATGAGCAGTTCTTC
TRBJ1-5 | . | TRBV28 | CASRQTILNQPQHF | TGTGCCAGCAGACAAACGATCCTGAACCAGCCCCAGCATTTT